These 22 T cell receptor beta chains were sequenced from one sample in a study of OX40 agonist ivuxolimab in advanced cancers. The repertoire was sequenced with immunoSEQ multiplex PCR; TCRdb's copy has only in-frame clones and lacks some. The table lists some 47,000 clones, 80% of them singletons, with under 7% in the top ten. Sequenced here: CD4+ or CD8+ T cells sorted from blood, sampled in a trial of the OX40 agonist ivuxolimab. Source of these receptors: an adult with an advanced solid tumor such as melanoma, head and neck, liver or kidney cancer.

This chain connects TRBV7-9 to TRBJ2-1; D gene ambiguous. The germline V gene has CDR1 SEHNR and CDR2 FQNEAQ (reference sequence). There are 14 residues in the CDR3. Trimming cost V 7 bases and J 0 bases, with 10 bases left between them. CDR3 sequence: CASTSQGSYNEQFF. The CDR3 DNA reads as TGTGCCAGCACCTCCCAAGGCTCCTACAATGAGCAGTTCTTC.

CDR3 protein: CASRRQGYNNEQFF. In DNA form, the CDR3 reads TGCGCCAGCAGAAGACAGGGGTACAACAATGAGCAGTTCTTC. The rearrangement uses TRBV5-1 and TRBJ2-1; 8 nucleotides agree with TRBD1. Germline CDR1 and CDR2: SGHRS and YFSETQ. This CDR3 has 14 amino acids. The junction had 6 bases not matched to a gene; V was cut back by 5 bases and J by 5 bases.

The chain joins TRBV30 to TRBJ1-6; 8 bases align to TRBD1. CDR1 is GTSNPN, CDR2 SVGIG, per germline (reference sequence). This CDR3 has 14 residues. The V segment lost 1 base and the J segment 7 bases; nucleotides outside the gene matches: 3. CDR3 region: CAWSGRQGNSPLHF. CDR3 sequence (DNA): TGTGCCTGGAGTGGACGACAGGGGAATTCACCCCTCCACTTT.

The V gene is TRBV5-1, the J gene TRBJ2-5, with 10 bases identical to TRBD2. The CDR3 contains 15 residues. Germline V CDR1 and CDR2: SGHRS, YFSETQ. V lost 3 bases and J lost 4; bases outside the gene matches: 6. The CDR3 nucleotides are TGCGCCAGCAGCTCTATAGCGGGAGGCTCAGAGACCCAGTACTTC. Residues: CASSSIAGGSETQYF.

Here the CDR3 reads CASSSGRNNEQFF. The CDR3, as DNA: TGTGCCAGTAGTAGCGGGAGGAACAATGAGCAGTTCTTC. The rearrangement links TRBV19 to TRBJ2-1; 8 nucleotides align to TRBD2. Germline CDR1 is LNHDA and CDR2 is SQIVND (reference sequence). The CDR3 consists of 13 residues. After removal of 4 bases from V and 5 bases from J, the junction contained 1 base not matched to a gene.

J is TRBJ2-7 and V is TRBV19, with 10 bases aligning to TRBD1. The V gene's germline CDR1 is LNHDA and CDR2 SQIVND (reference sequence). There are 13 residues in the CDR3. Trimming cost V 8 bases and J 6 bases; bases outside gene matches: 7. The CDR3 is CASSDRGLVEQYF. CDR3 DNA: TGTGCCAGTTCCGACAGGGGGCTAGTCGAGCAGTACTTC.

The chain combines TRBV19 with TRBJ1-2, with a possible D match to TRBD1 (5 bases). The V gene's germline CDR1 is LNHDA and CDR2 SQIVND (reference sequence). The V gene lost 6 bases and the J gene lost 9 bases, with 17 bases spanning the gap. The length of the CDR3 is 13 residues. In nucleotides, the CDR3 is TGTGCCAGTAGCTTGTACGGGGCCGGGAGCTACACCTTC. This translates into CASSLYGAGSYTF.

The genes are TRBV7-2 and TRBJ2-1; D remains unclear. Looked up from germline, CDR1 is SGHTA and CDR2 is FQGNSA. The V end was cut by 0 bases, the J end by 7 bases, with 10 bases between. There are 14 residues in the CDR3. The CDR3 region has the DNA TGTGCCAGCAGCTTAGCGGTTAACGGTAATGAGCAGTTCTTC. Translated: CASSLAVNGNEQFF. Variable domain in full (rest from reference TRBV7-2 and TRBJ2-1): GAGVSQSPSNKVTEKGKDVELRCDPISGHTALYWYRQSLGQGLEFLIYFQGNSAPDKSGLPSDRFSAERTGGSVSTLTIQRTQQEDSAVYLCASSLAVNGNEQFFGPGTRLTVL.

This chain links TRBV9 with TRBJ2-7; no clear D gene. Germline CDR1 SGDLS, CDR2 YYNGEE. The V and J ends lost 3 bases and 0 bases respectively, with 10 bases between them. The CDR3 consists of 14 residues. The CDR3 nucleotides are TGTGCCAGCAGCGCTGAGATTAGCTCCTACGAGCAGTACTTC. Translating gives CASSAEISSYEQYF.

The rearrangement joins TRBV6-5 to TRBJ2-7; TRBD1 matches 8 bases. Per germline, CDR1 MNHEY and CDR2 SVGAGI. CDR3 length: 15 amino acids. V gave up 6 bases and J gave up 3 bases; unmatched junction bases: 10. The CDR3 is CASSSDPGTGYEQYF. CDR3 nucleotides: TGTGCCAGCAGCTCTGATCCCGGGACAGGCTACGAGCAGTACTTC.

The chain employs TRBV6-6 and TRBJ1-2; possibly TRBD1 for D (6 bases). This CDR3 has 14 residues. The V gene lost 2 bases and the J gene lost 0 bases, with 7 bases spanning the gap. The V gene's germline CDR1 is MNHNY and CDR2 SVGAGI (reference sequence). The CDR3: CASSYPGANYGYTF. The CDR3 region has the DNA TGTGCCAGCAGTTACCCAGGGGCTAACTATGGCTACACCTTC.

The chain has TRBV25-1 and TRBJ2-6; perhaps D is TRBD1 or TRBD2 (6 bases each). V was cut by 1 base and J by 3 bases, with 13 bases left in between. Germline loops: CDR1 MGHDK, CDR2 SYGVNS. The CDR3 length is 17 residues. The CDR3 DNA follows: TGTGCCAGCAGTGAATTATCGGGGGCGCGTGGGGCCAACGTCCTGACTTTC. It is translated as CASSELSGARGANVLTF.

This chain uses TRBV2 with TRBJ2-3; weak D call: TRBD2 (5 bases). Germline-derived CDR1 and CDR2 are SNHLY and FYNNEI. The CDR3 is 13 residues long. V was clipped by 5 bases and J by 10 bases, with 16 bases between them. The CDR3 protein is CASSPVSRTPQYF. The DNA for the CDR3 is TGTGCCAGCAGTCCAGTCAGTCGGACTCCGCAGTATTTT. The whole variable domain, remainder taken from reference TRBV2 and TRBJ2-3, is EPEVTQTPSHQVTQMGQEVILRCVPISNHLYFYWYRQILGQKVEFLVSFYNNEISEKSEIFDDQFSVERPDGSNFTLKIRSTKLEDSAMYFCASSPVSRTPQYFGPGTRLTVL.

The chain uses TRBV29-1 and TRBJ2-1, with 10 bases identical to TRBD2. V trimming: 5 bases; J trimming: 0 bases; junction bases outside the gene matches: 7. This CDR3 has 16 residues. The germline gives CDR1 SQVTM, CDR2 ANQGSEA. The CDR3 loop reads CSVTGASGSSYNEQFF. DNA for the CDR3: TGCAGCGTTACCGGGGCTAGCGGGAGCTCCTACAATGAGCAGTTCTTC.

V and J are TRBV5-6 and TRBJ2-7; 10 bases are shared with TRBD2. Trimming at V came to 2 bases and at J to 5 bases, leaving 10 bases not matched to a gene. The CDR3 totals 16 residues. Germline lookup yields CDR1 SGHDT and CDR2 YYEEEE. For the CDR3, the DNA is TGTGCCAGCAGCTTCCTAGCGGGAGTGAACTTTAACGAGCAGTACTTC. This gives the protein CASSFLAGVNFNEQYF.

The V call is TRBV5-6, the J call TRBJ1-1; D is uncertain. V lost 2 bases and J lost 1, with 6 bases in between. Germline CDR1 reads SGHDT; CDR2 reads YYEEEE. The CDR3 consists of 13 residues. The CDR3: CASSFYGNTEAFF. CDR3 DNA: TGTGCCAGCAGCTTTTATGGGAACACTGAAGCTTTCTTT.

V and J are TRBV5-1 and TRBJ2-1; D call uncertain. V was shortened by 0 bases and J by 5 bases, with 6 bases between the two germline ends. CDR1 and CDR2 from the germline V gene are SGHRS and YFSETQ. The CDR3 totals 13 residues. The CDR3 protein is CASSLAQNNEQFF. CDR3 nucleotide sequence: TGCGCCAGCAGCTTGGCCCAGAACAATGAGCAGTTCTTC.

To note about this clone: Other DNA variants within this sample encode the same CDR3. The chain combines TRBV25-1 with TRBJ2-2; tentative D call: TRBD2 (6 bases). Trimming left V 4 bases short and J 0 bases short, with 12 bases between. CDR1 and CDR2 (germline): MGHDK, SYGVNS. This CDR3 contains 16 residues. The CDR3 is CASSVSSAPNTGELFF. The CDR3 DNA reads as TGTGCCAGCAGTGTATCTAGCGCCCCGAACACCGGGGAGCTGTTTTTT.

The V and J genes are TRBV6-5 and TRBJ1-1, with D possibly being TRBD1 (5 bases). This CDR3 region has 14 residues. Trimming stripped 7 bases from V and 7 bases from J, with 19 bases between. Germline V gives CDR1 MNHEY, CDR2 SVGAGI. The CDR3 protein is CASTLLQGSGEAFF. CDR3 bases: TGTGCCAGCACCTTACTCCAGGGTTCGGGTGAAGCTTTCTTT.

The chain employs TRBV29-1 and TRBJ1-2; D gene ambiguous. Trimming removed 4 bases at V and 7 bases at J, with 13 bases between. Germline V CDR1 and CDR2: SQVTM, ANQGSEA. This CDR3 is built from 12 residues. Here the CDR3 reads CSVGTYSSGYTF. The CDR3 DNA reads TGCAGCGTTGGCACTTACTCTAGTGGCTACACCTTC.

The CDR3 spells CASSEDEQGVKMNTEAFF. CDR3 nucleotides: TGTGCCAGCAGTGAAGATGAACAGGGGGTTAAGATGAACACTGAAGCTTTCTTT. The J gene is TRBJ1-1, the V gene TRBV25-1, with 8 bases matching TRBD1. Unmatched junction bases numbered 11, after V lost 2 bases and J lost 0 bases. The CDR3 is made up of 18 amino acids. The germline V gene encodes CDR1 MGHDK and CDR2 SYGVNS.

The CDR3 is CASSLVQGRGPDNEQFF. The CDR3 DNA follows: TGTGCCAGCAGCTTAGTCCAGGGACGGGGTCCTGACAATGAGCAGTTCTTC. V and J are TRBV7-8 and TRBJ2-1, with D perhaps being TRBD1 or TRBD2 (5 bases each). Germline CDR1 reads SGHVS; CDR2 reads FQNEAQ. This CDR3 is built from 17 residues. V lost 1 base and J 5 bases, leaving 18 bases between the germline ends.